This T cell receptor beta chain was sequenced in a study of beta chain features in type 1 diabetes. Study conclusions and caveats: In all four CD4+ subsets, TCRB CDR3 length was significantly, moderately reduced in type 1 diabetes.

Germline CDR1 is PRHDT and CDR2 is FYEKMQ (reference sequence). The CDR3 runs to 17 residues. The V segment lost 5 bases and the J segment 6 bases; nucleotides outside the gene matches: 14. About this clone: Its antigen is not known.

The isolated RNA, all of it, was reverse transcribed, so expressed TCRB transcripts were what got sequenced. Sequenced by immunoSEQ multiplex PCR; TCRdb stores in-frame clones only, minus some. The sample has about 260,000 clones, approximately 20% seen once; the top ten hold less than 0.035%. The genes are TRBV13 and TRBJ2-4, with 9 bases fitting TRBD2. This TCR came from a woman aged 40 to 49 with type 1 diabetes. The specimen was naive CD4+ T cells from blood. CDR3 sequence (DNA): TGTGCCAGCAGCCACCGCCGTAGCGGGGGAGCCCCAAACATTCAGTACTTC. Amino acids: CASSHRRSGGAPNIQYF.